The rows below give T cell receptor beta chains drawn from one sample of a study of cytomegalovirus exposure and HLA in healthy donors. Profiling relied on immunoSEQ multiplex PCR, and the TCRdb table lists in-frame clones only, not all of them. This table holds 150,000 to 200,000 clones, around 84% found once. Source material: PBMCs. All receptors derive from a young man in good health and CMV-seropositive. The CDR3 runs from the conserved cysteine through the conserved F or W. A D gene is named only where the DNA matches it firmly. Rows may omit the clone size; those that give it use once, few, many or a size class.

j_call d_call clone_size cdr3_length v_call cdr3_nt cdr3_aa
TRBJ2-7 NA NA 13 TRBV15 TGTGCCACCAGCAGAGCCGACCGGGGGGAGCAGTACTTC CATSRADRGEQYF
TRBJ2-3 TRBD2 NA 15 TRBV9 TGTGCCAGCAGCGCTAGCGGGGGCAGCACAGATACGCAGTATTTT CASSASGGSTDTQYF
TRBJ1-2 NA NA 14 TRBV5-1 TGCGCCAGCAGCCTAGGACAGAGTAACTATGGCTACACCTTC CASSLGQSNYGYTF
TRBJ1-3 NA NA 12 TRBV2 TGTGCCAGCATTCTCTCTGGAAACACCATATATTTT CASILSGNTIYF
TRBJ2-5 TRBD1 NA 14 TRBV18 TGTGCCAGCTCACCTCGAGAACAGGGGGAGACCCAGTACTTC CASSPREQGETQYF
TRBJ1-6 NA once 17 TRBV15 TGTGCCACCAGCAGCGAAAGGGGGGGGAAGTATAATTCACCCCTCCACTTT CATSSERGGKYNSPLHF
TRBJ2-1 NA NA 19 TRBV27 TGTGCCAGCAGTCCGCGGCCAGGGGAGGGGATTAGGTCCTACAATGAGCAGTTCTTC CASSPRPGEGIRSYNEQFF
TRBJ2-1 TRBD1 NA 15 TRBV4-2 TGTGCCAGCAGCCAAGTCGATCAGGGGGCCGGTGAGCAGTTCTTC CASSQVDQGAGEQFF
TRBJ2-3 NA NA 12 TRBV2 TGTGCCAGTTCGACTAGTACAGATACGCAGTATTTT CASSTSTDTQYF
TRBJ2-1 NA once 12 TRBV2 TGTGCCAGCAGTGGGGATAGGAAGGGAGCGTTCTTC CASSGDRKGAFF
TRBJ2-5 TRBD2 NA 14 TRBV5-1 TGCGCCAGCAGCGGATCGGGGGGTTTCGAGACCCAGTACTTC CASSGSGGFETQYF
TRBJ2-2 NA NA 15 TRBV2 TGTGCCAGCGAATCGACAGGAGCGAACACCGGGGAGCTGTTTTTT CASESTGANTGELFF
TRBJ2-7 TRBD1 NA 14 TRBV11-3 TGTGCCAGCAGCTTGGGGGACAGTCGCTACGAGCAGTACTTC CASSLGDSRYEQYF
TRBJ1-1 NA few 13 TRBV5-8 TGTGCCAGCAGAGAGGTGGTATGGACTGAAGCTTTCTTT CASREVVWTEAFF
TRBJ1-1 TRBD1 once 13 TRBV4-2 TGTGCCAGCAGCCAAGATTACAGGGGGGAAGCTTTCTTT CASSQDYRGEAFF
TRBJ2-3 TRBD1 NA 14 TRBV11-3 TGTGCCAGCAGCTTAGGGACAGGGACAGATACGCAGTATTTT CASSLGTGTDTQYF
TRBJ1-5 NA once 15 TRBV7-9 TGTGCCAGCAGCCCCGGGGGAGAGGGCAATCAGCCCCAGCATTTT CASSPGGEGNQPQHF
TRBJ1-1 NA NA 10 TRBV7-9 TGTGCCAGCAGCGCTCTCGGAGCTTTCTTT CASSALGAFF
TRBJ2-1 NA NA 16 TRBV25-1 TGTGCCAGCAGTGAATTGCACAGGGATGGCCTGAATGAGCAGTTCTTC CASSELHRDGLNEQFF
TRBJ2-5 TRBD2 NA 14 TRBV7-9 TGTGCCAGCAGCCCGGGACTAGCTGTAGAGACCCAGTACTTC CASSPGLAVETQYF
TRBJ1-6 TRBD1 NA 16 TRBV27 TGTGCCAGCAGTAAGGGACAGGGGGTTTCTAATTCACCCCCCCACTTT CASSKGQGVSNSPPHF
TRBJ1-5 NA few 14 TRBV6-1 TGTGCCAGTTTCCCTCGGGTAGGCAATCAGCCCCAGCATTTT CASFPRVGNQPQHF
TRBJ2-5 NA NA 16 TRBV4-3 TGCGCCAGCAGCCAAGATGGGGGACTGGGGGGAGAGACCCAGTACTTC CASSQDGGLGGETQYF
TRBJ2-7 TRBD2 NA 17 TRBV5-4 TGTGCCAGCAGCTTGTGGGGCAGCGGGGGGGGCTTAGCCGAGCAGTACTTC CASSLWGSGGGLAEQYF
TRBJ1-5 NA NA 15 TRBV7-2 TGTGCCAGCAGCTTAGAGATCTCGAGGGCGGAGCCCCAGCATTTT CASSLEISRAEPQHF
TRBJ1-5 NA few 15 TRBV5-1 TGCGCCAGCAGCGCCGACGGACTGATCGGTCAGCCCCAGCATTTT CASSADGLIGQPQHF
TRBJ1-1 NA NA 16 TRBV2 TGTGCCAGCAGTGAAACCCATGTGACAGGGAACACTGAAGCTTTCTTT CASSETHVTGNTEAFF
TRBJ2-1 NA NA 17 TRBV7-9 TGTGCCAGCAGCCCCCTAGCTATTAACCAGAAGGAGAATGAGCAGTTCTTC CASSPLAINQKENEQFF
TRBJ1-2 TRBD1 NA 16 TRBV4-1 TGCGCCAGCAGCAACTCGGACAGGGGGCAGACATGGGGCTACACCTTC CASSNSDRGQTWGYTF
TRBJ1-2 NA NA 12 TRBV6-1 TGTGCCAGCAGTGCCGACAGTTACGGCTACACCTTC CASSADSYGYTF
TRBJ2-6 NA once 15 TRBV4-3 TGCGCCAGCAGCCAAGGGGTCTCTGGGGCCAACGGCCTGACTTTC CASSQGVSGANGLTF
TRBJ2-7 TRBD2 NA 15 TRBV9 TGTGCCAGCAGCGTACTGGGAGCGGGGGGCTACGAGCAGTACTTC CASSVLGAGGYEQYF
TRBJ1-2 TRBD1 few 11 TRBV9 TGTGCCAGCAGCGGGACAGGGGCCTACACCTTC CASSGTGAYTF
TRBJ1-1 NA NA 13 TRBV29-1 TGCAGCGTTGAAAGAGGGCGTGGGGCTGAAGCTTTCTTT CSVERGRGAEAFF
TRBJ1-3 NA NA 17 TRBV10-3 TGTGCCATCAGTGAGATTTCGGGACATACCTCTGGAAACACCATATATTTT CAISEISGHTSGNTIYF
TRBJ1-2 NA NA 15 TRBV6-5 TGTGCCAGCAGTTACTCGAACCGCAACCGGGATGGCTACACCTTC CASSYSNRNRDGYTF
TRBJ2-2 TRBD1 NA 18 TRBV5-6 TGTGCCAGCAGCCCTTGGGTATACGGGACAGTGAACACCGGGGAGCTGTTTTTT CASSPWVYGTVNTGELFF